A single sample gave rise to the 28 T cell receptor beta chains below, sequenced in a study of blood T cell repertoires in COVID-19. Sequenced by immunoSEQ multiplex PCR; TCRdb stores in-frame clones only, minus some. The table records about 160,000 clones, 92% of them present only once. The sample taken for sequencing was peripheral blood. The receptors were gathered from a man aged 30 to 39 with COVID-19, enrolled during active disease.

The chain recombines TRBV11-2 with TRBJ1-2, with D perhaps matching TRBD1 (6 bases). V was clipped by 6 bases and J by 6 bases, with 14 bases between them. The CDR3 length is 13 residues. The V gene's germline CDR1 is SGHAT and CDR2 FQNNGV. The CDR3 DNA is TGTGCCAGCAGTCTCCAACAGGGAAATGGCTACACCTTC. The encoded protein is CASSLQQGNGYTF.

Comments on this clone: Other DNA variants within this sample encode the same CDR3. This chain connects TRBV28 to TRBJ1-2, with 11 bases fitting TRBD1. The V and J ends lost 2 bases and 7 bases, in that order; junction bases with no gene match: 3. The germline V gene encodes CDR1 MDHEN and CDR2 SYDVKM. This CDR3 spans 14 amino acids. CDR3 DNA sequence: TGTGCCAGCAGTTTAGGACAGGGGGCGCGTGGCTACACCTTC. This encodes CASSLGQGARGYTF.

The chain is built from TRBV7-2 and TRBJ2-7; 8 nucleotides align to TRBD1. Per the germline V gene, CDR1 is SGHTA and CDR2 is FQGNSA. CDR3 size: 17 residues. The junction had 12 bases not matched to a gene; V was cut back by 5 bases and J by 0 bases. CDR3 DNA sequence: TGTGCCAGCAGCCAAGCCTCCTGGGACAGGACCTCCTACGAGCAGTACTTC. It yields the protein CASSQASWDRTSYEQYF.

J is TRBJ1-2 and V is TRBV11-2; TRBD1 aligns across 12 bases. Germline V gene lookup returns CDR1 SGHAT and CDR2 FQNNGV. This CDR3 region has 16 residues. J lost 8 bases, V lost 3 bases, and 10 bases had no gene match. CDR3 loop: CASSFMGQGAVGGYTF. The CDR3 DNA reads as TGTGCCAGCAGCTTCATGGGACAGGGGGCGGTGGGCGGCTACACCTTC.

This chain joins TRBV12-3 or TRBV12-4 and TRBJ1-2, with D possibly matching TRBD1 (5 bases). Trimming stripped 5 bases from V and 5 bases from J, with 9 bases between. The CDR3 covers 12 residues. CDR3 DNA sequence: TGTGCCAGCAGTACCTCAGGGTATGGCTACACCTTC. The encoded protein is CASSTSGYGYTF.

V usage is TRBV6-2 or TRBV6-3 and J usage is TRBJ1-5; the match to TRBD1 covers 10 bases. The CDR3 consists of 14 residues. CDR1 is MNHEY and CDR2 is SVGEGT in the germline V gene. The trim removed 4 bases at V and 6 bases at J, leaving 3 bases unmatched. CDR3 in amino acids: CASSLTGGAQPQHF. For the CDR3, the DNA is TGTGCCAGCAGTTTGACAGGGGGCGCTCAGCCCCAGCATTTT.

In this sample, this clone turned up a few times. The chain links TRBV7-8 to TRBJ2-2; TRBD2 is a possible D gene (6 bases). V lost 1 base, J lost 6 bases, and 12 bases lay in between. CDR3 length equals 15 residues. Germline V gives CDR1 SGHVS, CDR2 FQNEAQ. The CDR3, as DNA: TGTGCCAGCAGCTTAGTCGGGCCGGGGGCCGGGGAGCTGTTTTTT. Translation: CASSLVGPGAGELFF.

The chain employs TRBV7-7 and TRBJ2-7; D not resolved. Germline V lookup: CDR1 SSHAT, CDR2 FNYEAQ (reference sequence). The V end was cut by 2 bases, the J end by 2 bases, with 13 bases between. The CDR3 is 15 residues long. DNA of the CDR3: TGTGCCAGCAGCTTACAGGCTTCACCCACCTACGAGCAGTACTTC. Translated, it gives CASSLQASPTYEQYF.

In this sample, this clone turned up once. The J gene is TRBJ1-1, the V gene TRBV15; weak D call: TRBD1 (5 bases). V gave up 5 bases and J gave up 4 bases, with 23 bases separating them. This CDR3 has 17 amino acids. From germline, CDR1 is LNHNV and CDR2 YYDKDF (reference sequence). CDR3 region: CATSGWDSGAYGTEAFF. CDR3 DNA sequence: TGTGCCACCAGCGGTTGGGACTCTGGGGCTTATGGCACTGAAGCTTTCTTT.

The chain has TRBV4-1 and TRBJ2-3; TRBD2 matches at 8 bases. J lost 7 bases, V lost 1 base, and 4 bases had no gene match. Germline V gene data show CDR1 as MGHRA and CDR2 as YSYEKL. CDR3 length equals 14 residues. The CDR3, as DNA: TGCGCCAGCAGCCAAGGGGGCGGGGGGCATACGCAGTATTTT. Residues: CASSQGGGGHTQYF.

The chain employs TRBV15 and TRBJ2-7; no definite D call. The V gene's germline CDR1 is LNHNV and CDR2 YYDKDF (reference sequence). The CDR3 consists of 17 residues. The V end was cut by 0 bases, the J end by 0 bases, with 15 bases between. The CDR3 DNA sequence: TGTGCCACCAGCAGAGATCCCTTGACATCGAGCTCCTACGAGCAGTACTTC. Its translation is CATSRDPLTSSSYEQYF.

This chain connects TRBV6-5 to TRBJ1-3, with 8 bases matching TRBD1. V dropped 2 bases and J dropped 0; count of bases not matched to a gene: 0. Germline V lookup: CDR1 MNHEY, CDR2 SVGAGI. This CDR3 is 15 amino acids long. The CDR3 DNA is TGTGCCAGCAGTTACACAGGGGGCTCTGGAAACACCATATATTTT. Amino acid sequence: CASSYTGGSGNTIYF.

This chain links TRBV5-1 with TRBJ2-3; TRBD2 agrees at 11 bases. The germline V gene has CDR1 SGHRS and CDR2 YFSETQ. This CDR3 contains 18 residues. The V segment lost 0 bases and the J segment 0 bases; nucleotides outside the gene matches: 6. CDR3 amino acids: CASSLGLAGRTSTDTQYF. CDR3 coding DNA: TGCGCCAGCAGCTTGGGACTAGCGGGGCGTACTAGCACAGATACGCAGTATTTT.

This clone was seen a single time. The rearrangement links TRBV7-9 to TRBJ1-1; D gene ambiguous. V gave up 4 bases and J gave up 4 bases, with 16 bases separating them. CDR3 length equals 15 residues. Germline values: CDR1 SEHNR, CDR2 FQNEAQ (reference sequence). The CDR3 here is CASSSHAGRATEAFF. The CDR3 nucleotides are TGTGCCAGCAGCTCCCATGCGGGTAGGGCCACTGAAGCTTTCTTT.

V usage is TRBV30 and J usage is TRBJ2-1, with 9 positions matching TRBD2. The germline V gene encodes CDR1 GTSNPN and CDR2 SVGIG (reference sequence). J was trimmed by 0 bases and V by 0 bases; bases with no gene match: 6. The CDR3 has 17 amino acids. In nucleotides, the CDR3 is TGTGCCTGGAGTGTCCCGACTAGCGGAGCCTCCTACAATGAGCAGTTCTTC. As protein: CAWSVPTSGASYNEQFF.

This sequence joins TRBV20-1 and TRBJ2-1, with TRBD2 as a possible D gene (6 bases). This CDR3 has 15 amino acids. V lost 3 bases and J 8 bases, leaving 20 bases between the germline ends. CDR1 is DFQATT and CDR2 is SNEGSKA in the germline V gene (reference sequence). The CDR3 DNA reads as TGCAGTGCTAGTAGGTTCGGCCCCGGAGGGGATGAGCAGTTCTTC. As protein: CSASRFGPGGDEQFF.

This clone was detected a few times. V is TRBV5-1 and J is TRBJ2-3, with a weak D call TRBD2 (5 bases). Trimming stripped 6 bases from V and 2 bases from J, with 13 bases between. Germline CDR1 SGHRS, CDR2 YFSETQ. This CDR3 contains 14 residues. The CDR3 region is CASIEGYSTDTQYF. The CDR3 coding sequence is TGCGCCAGCATCGAGGGTTACTCCACAGATACGCAGTATTTT.

The rearrangement joins TRBV9 to TRBJ2-3, with 8 bases identical to TRBD1. The CDR3 extends over 15 amino acids. The germline gives CDR1 SGDLS, CDR2 YYNGEE. The V segment lost 4 bases and the J segment 4 bases; nucleotides outside the gene matches: 8. The CDR3 bases are TGTGCCAGCAGCCTGACAGGGGATTGGGCAGATACGCAGTATTTT. Translated, it gives CASSLTGDWADTQYF.

This sequence joins TRBV5-5 and TRBJ2-7; no reliable D call. This CDR3 comprises 13 residues. Trimming took 5 bases from V and 0 from J, leaving 9 bases between them. The germline V gene encodes CDR1 SGHKS and CDR2 YYEKEE (reference sequence). This CDR3 reads CASRFGLSYEQYF. The CDR3 DNA sequence: TGTGCCAGCAGATTTGGGCTCTCCTACGAGCAGTACTTC.

The rearrangement joins TRBV5-1 to TRBJ2-1; 8 positions match TRBD1. Germline CDR1 SGHRS, CDR2 YFSETQ. The trim removed 3 bases at V and 3 bases at J, leaving 5 bases unmatched. CDR3 length equals 15 residues. This CDR3 reads CASSSSGTGYNEQFF. In DNA, the CDR3 is TGCGCCAGCAGCTCCTCCGGGACAGGCTACAATGAGCAGTTCTTC.

The chain carries TRBV27 and TRBJ1-1; no clear D gene. The CDR3 covers 16 residues. Germline CDR1 and CDR2: MNHEY and SMNVEV (reference sequence). Trimming removed 2 bases from V and 1 base from J, with 14 bases in between. In DNA, the CDR3 is TGTGCCAGCAGTTTAGGGCTCGGTGTGGAGAACACTGAAGCTTTCTTT. Protein product: CASSLGLGVENTEAFF.

The chain links TRBV27 to TRBJ1-1; D ambiguous. V lost 4 bases to trimming and J lost 11 bases, with 11 bases between them. The CDR3 sequence is 11 residues long. The V gene's germline CDR1 is MNHEY and CDR2 SMNVEV (reference sequence). Written as DNA, the CDR3 is TGTGCCAGCAGTTCCACACACCAGGCTTTCTTT. Translated, it gives CASSSTHQAFF.

V is TRBV6-1 and J is TRBJ2-3; maybe TRBD1 (5 bases). Trimming stripped 3 bases from V and 4 bases from J, with 8 bases between. CDR3 size: 13 residues. The germline V gene has CDR1 MNHNS and CDR2 SASEGT. CDR3 residues: CASSDRVSDTQYF. The CDR3 nucleotides are TGTGCCAGCAGTGACAGGGTATCAGATACGCAGTATTTT.

This rearrangement joins TRBV24-1 to TRBJ1-2; D not certain. The CDR3 totals 12 residues. V shed 0 bases and J shed 6 bases, with 4 bases lying between them. Looked up from germline, CDR1 is KGHDR and CDR2 is SFDVKD. CDR3 protein: CATSDLGHGYTF. As DNA, the CDR3 is TGTGCCACCAGTGATTTGGGCCATGGCTACACCTTC.

The J gene is TRBJ2-2, the V gene TRBV5-8; 7 nucleotides match TRBD1. From germline, CDR1 is SGHTS and CDR2 YDEGEE. This CDR3 has 15 residues. With V trimmed by 3 bases and J by 5 bases, 7 bases remained unmatched. CDR3 sequence: CASSYDRVRTGELFF. The CDR3 bases are TGTGCCAGCAGCTACGACAGGGTGAGAACCGGGGAGCTGTTTTTT.

J is TRBJ1-2 and V is TRBV5-1; no firm D call. The CDR3 contains 14 residues. Between the trimmed V and J ends, which lost 4 bases and 3 bases, there was a span of 13 bases. Per the germline V gene, CDR1 is SGHRS and CDR2 is YFSETQ. The CDR3 region has the DNA TGCGCCAGCAGCCCCCAGGCTACCGACTATGGCTACACCTTC. It yields the protein CASSPQATDYGYTF. Based on the CDR3 plus reference TRBV5-1 and TRBJ1-2, the full variable domain is KAGVTQTPRYLIKTRGQQVTLSCSPISGHRSVSWYQQTPGQGLQFLFEYFSETQRNKGNFPGRFSGRQFSNSRSEMNVSTLELGDSALYLCASSPQATDYGYTFGSGTRLTVV.

The CDR3 is CASSPRQGPYEQYF. CDR3 in DNA: TGTGCCAGCAGCCCCCGACAGGGACCCTACGAGCAGTACTTC. The chain couples TRBV7-2 to TRBJ2-7, with 7 bases fitting TRBD1. In germline, CDR1 is SGHTA, CDR2 FQGNSA. V was clipped by 5 bases and J by 2 bases; unmatched bases: 6. CDR3 length: 14 residues.

The chain has TRBV2 and TRBJ2-1, with D maybe TRBD2 (6 bases). Germline V gives CDR1 SNHLY, CDR2 FYNNEI. This CDR3 region has 18 residues. V was trimmed by 8 bases and J by 1 base, leaving 24 bases between them. In DNA form, the CDR3 reads TGTGCCAGCGTTCTCGGGGCGGGAAGAGGTCAATCCTACAATGAGCAGTTCTTC. This sequence encodes CASVLGAGRGQSYNEQFF.